This TCR beta chain was documented in a study of PD-1 blockade in classical Hodgkin lymphoma. Background on the study: Every 2 weeks, patients had 3 mg/kg nivolumab intravenously.

Clones were sequenced by immunoSEQ multiplex PCR, and TCRdb holds only the in-frame ones, with some missing. The sample holds around 5,000 clones; less than 80% are singletons and the top ten take roughly three fifths. Patients all relapsed after autologous stem cell transplantation, and there was variation in brentuximab vedotin exposure. The table lists this clone with a few counts. Trimming left V 6 bases short and J 2 bases short, with 11 bases between. The CDR3 runs to 13 residues. Germline CDR1 MDHEN, CDR2 SYDVKM. The rearrangement uses TRBV28 and TRBJ2-7, with D maybe TRBD1 (6 bases). This clonotype was sampled from a human donor with classical Hodgkin lymphoma. The source material was peripheral blood mononuclear cells (PBMCs), sampled at baseline. CDR3 in amino acids: CASSLQGPYEQYF. The CDR3 DNA reads as TGTGCCAGCAGCCTACAGGGTCCCTACGAGCAGTACTTC.